These T cell receptor beta chains were read from a single sample in a study of OX40 agonist ivuxolimab in advanced cancers. This table comes from immunoSEQ multiplex PCR, and its TCRdb copy is limited to in-frame clones, with some not included. Among more than 85,000 clones listed, approximately 83% were seen once. This specimen was CD4+ or CD8+ T cells sorted from blood, taken in a trial of the OX40 agonist ivuxolimab. Source of these receptors: an adult with an advanced solid tumor such as melanoma, head and neck, liver or kidney cancer. The CDR3 runs from the conserved cysteine through the conserved F or W. The D gene is left open where the match is weak. For some rows the clone size is stated as once, few or many, or as a class when expanded; others skip it.

clone_size	j_call	d_call	v_call	cdr3_aa	cdr3_nt
-	TRBJ1-6	-	TRBV6-5	CASSLGDSSPLHF	TGTGCCAGCAGTTTGGGGGATAGTTCACCCCTCCACTTT
many	TRBJ1-1	-	TRBV6-1	CASSDRGYEAFF	TGTGCCAGCAGTGACAGGGGCTATGAAGCTTTCTTT
once	TRBJ2-1	TRBD2	TRBV2	CASKGRGGLGINEQFF	TGTGCCAGCAAAGGCAGAGGAGGACTAGGCATCAATGAGCAGTTCTTC
once	TRBJ2-3	TRBD2	TRBV29-1	CSVDSGRGGTDTQYF	TGCAGCGTTGATAGTGGGCGGGGGGGCACAGATACGCAGTATTTT
-	TRBJ1-5	-	TRBV5-1	CASSLEGLNQPQHF	TGCGCCAGCAGCTTGGAAGGGTTAAATCAGCCCCAGCATTTT
-	TRBJ1-4	TRBD1	TRBV4-1	CASSQVGRGATNEKLFF	TGCGCCAGCAGCCAAGTAGGCAGGGGGGCAACTAATGAAAAACTGTTTTTT
few	TRBJ2-1	-	TRBV21-1	CASSKVPGGEQFF	TGTGCCAGCAGCAAAGTTCCCGGGGGTGAGCAGTTCTTC
-	TRBJ2-2	-	TRBV5-4	CASSPVTPEAGELFF	TGTGCCAGCAGCCCTGTTACTCCAGAGGCCGGGGAGCTGTTTTTT
-	TRBJ2-7	-	TRBV11-1	CASSPTTSYEQYF	TGTGCCAGCAGCCCAACTACCTCCTACGAGCAGTACTTC
few	TRBJ1-1	-	TRBV10-3	CAISEGRVNTEAFF	TGTGCCATCAGTGAAGGACGGGTCAACACTGAAGCTTTCTTT
-	TRBJ2-4	TRBD1	TRBV7-9	CASSPQGTGNIQYF	TGTGCCAGCAGCCCCCAAGGGACAGGGAACATTCAGTACTTC
-	TRBJ1-6	-	TRBV9	CASSPGAVNNSPLHF	TGTGCCAGCAGCCCCGGGGCGGTTAATAATTCACCCCTCCACTTT
-	TRBJ1-2	-	TRBV25-1	CASSEVYGYTF	TGTGCCAGCAGTGAGGTATATGGCTACACCTTC
-	TRBJ1-1	TRBD1	TRBV6-5	CASSYRTGQGARAFF	TGTGCCAGCAGTTACCGAACGGGACAGGGGGCTCGAGCTTTCTTT
-	TRBJ1-2	-	TRBV19	CASSSQAIYGYTF	TGTGCCAGTAGTTCCCAGGCAATCTATGGCTACACCTTC
-	TRBJ2-3	TRBD2	TRBV5-5	CASSLLLAGGTDTQYF	TGTGCCAGCAGCTTATTGCTAGCGGGGGGAACAGATACGCAGTATTTT
-	TRBJ1-5	-	TRBV18	CASSPPGGSNQPQHF	TGTGCCAGCTCACCACCCGGCGGCAGCAATCAGCCCCAGCATTTT
few	TRBJ1-3	-	TRBV2	CASSPTGTRNTIYF	TGTGCCAGCAGTCCCACCGGGACAAGAAACACCATATATTTT
-	TRBJ2-7	-	TRBV10-3	CAISGGTVSYEQYF	TGTGCCATCAGTGGCGGCACCGTCTCCTACGAGCAGTACTTC
-	TRBJ1-2	-	TRBV4-3	CASSPSGNKDHGYTF	TGCGCCAGCAGCCCGTCGGGGAACAAGGATCATGGCTACACCTTC
-	TRBJ2-1	TRBD1	TRBV11-2	CASSLGTKDRDSYNEQFF	TGTGCCAGCAGCTTAGGCACAAAGGACAGGGACTCCTACAATGAGCAGTTCTTC
-	TRBJ2-3	TRBD2	TRBV30	CAWSVSGGTRYF	TGTGCCTGGAGTGTATCGGGGGGGACGAGATATTTT
-	TRBJ2-1	-	TRBV9	CASSVDVSVPEQFF	TGTGCCAGCAGCGTAGATGTGAGCGTCCCAGAGCAGTTCTTC
once	TRBJ1-4	-	TRBV5-5	CASSPLGGSRGEKLFF	TGTGCCAGCAGCCCCTTAGGGGGGAGCAGGGGCGAAAAACTGTTTTTT
-	TRBJ1-4	-	TRBV29-1	CSVARGLNEKLFF	TGCAGCGTTGCTCGGGGATTAAATGAAAAACTGTTTTTT
-	TRBJ1-1	-	TRBV18	CASSLGRGNTEAFF	TGTGCCAGCTCACTCGGACGGGGAAACACTGAAGCTTTCTTT
-	TRBJ2-5	-	TRBV28	CASSSGGGGRETQYF	TGTGCCAGCAGTTCAGGAGGGGGGGGAAGAGAGACCCAGTACTTC
-	TRBJ2-1	TRBD2	TRBV6-1	CASSEARGGLYEQFF	TGTGCCAGCAGTGAAGCGCGGGGGGGCCTCTATGAGCAGTTCTTC
-	TRBJ1-2	-	TRBV21-1	CASSKERAGGRTYGYTF	TGTGCCAGCAGCAAAGAGCGGGCAGGGGGACGTACCTATGGCTACACCTTC
few	TRBJ1-4	-	TRBV5-8	CASSLGGADEKLFF	TGTGCCAGCAGCTTGGGAGGGGCCGATGAAAAACTGTTTTTT
-	TRBJ2-1	TRBD2	TRBV4-3	CASSQEDSGGALYNEQFF	TGCGCCAGCAGCCAAGAGGATAGCGGGGGGGCACTCTACAATGAGCAGTTCTTC
-	TRBJ2-1	TRBD1	TRBV7-2	CASSLDRGRQFF	TGTGCCAGCAGCTTGGACAGGGGTCGGCAGTTCTTC
-	TRBJ2-1	TRBD2	TRBV7-2	CASSWTSGMNEQFF	TGTGCCAGCAGTTGGACTAGCGGGATGAATGAGCAGTTCTTC
-	TRBJ1-2	-	TRBV4-2	CASSQDITKVYGYTF	TGTGCCAGCAGCCAAGATATCACAAAGGTCTATGGCTACACCTTC
-	TRBJ1-2	-	TRBV18	CASSPDGNPLVTF	TGTGCCAGCTCACCAGACGGTAATCCTCTCGTCACCTTC
-	TRBJ2-1	TRBD2	TRBV4-2	CASSLWGGSQNEQFF	TGTGCCAGCAGCCTTTGGGGAGGGAGCCAGAATGAGCAGTTCTTC
-	TRBJ1-5	-	TRBV6-5	CASRLAGGHQPQHF	TGTGCCAGCAGGCTTGCGGGGGGACATCAGCCCCAGCATTTT
-	TRBJ1-1	-	TRBV11-2	CASSAGGVMNTEAFF	TGTGCCAGCAGCGCGGGGGGAGTCATGAACACTGAAGCTTTCTTT
-	TRBJ2-3	-	TRBV7-2	CASSLGQGDTQYF	TGTGCCAGCAGCTTAGGTCAGGGAGATACGCAGTATTTT
-	TRBJ1-5	-	TRBV2	CASKRAGQGNQPQHF	TGTGCCAGCAAAAGGGCAGGGCAAGGAAATCAGCCCCAGCATTTT
-	TRBJ2-5	-	TRBV5-4	CASSPPGVETQYF	TGTGCCAGCAGCCCGCCTGGGGTAGAGACCCAGTACTTC
-	TRBJ2-7	TRBD2	TRBV5-8	CASRGRGSGYEQYF	TGTGCCAGCAGGGGGAGGGGTAGTGGCTACGAGCAGTACTTC
-	TRBJ2-2	-	TRBV11-1	CASAGANTGELFF	TGTGCCAGCGCGGGGGCCAACACCGGGGAGCTGTTTTTT
once	TRBJ2-3	-	TRBV13	CASSLGLGRLVADTQYF	TGTGCCAGCAGCTTAGGCCTGGGGCGGTTGGTCGCAGATACGCAGTATTTT
-	TRBJ1-6	-	TRBV4-3	CASSQTGQGDSPLHF	TGCGCCAGCAGCCAGACTGGTCAGGGTGATTCACCCCTCCACTTT
-	TRBJ2-7	-	TRBV6-5	CASSYSTFSTYEQYF	TGTGCCAGCAGTTACTCCACGTTCAGCACCTACGAGCAGTACTTC
-	TRBJ2-7	-	TRBV6-5	CASNTEGSFLEQYF	TGTGCCAGCAATACAGAAGGTAGCTTTCTCGAGCAGTACTTC
-	TRBJ1-2	-	TRBV28	CASSSGPAGYTF	TGTGCCAGCAGTTCGGGCCCTGCGGGCTACACCTTC
once	TRBJ2-1	TRBD2	TRBV11-2	CASSISGSAYNEQFF	TGTGCCAGCAGCATTAGCGGGAGCGCCTACAATGAGCAGTTCTTC
-	TRBJ2-7	-	TRBV20-1	CSASPDEQYF	TGCAGTGCCAGCCCGGACGAGCAGTACTTC
-	TRBJ2-5	-	TRBV5-4	CASTPRGRSQETQYF	TGTGCCAGCACTCCTAGGGGGAGGAGCCAAGAGACCCAGTACTTC
-	TRBJ2-7	-	TRBV5-1	CASSLQWGAHEQYF	TGCGCCAGCAGCTTGCAGTGGGGGGCCCACGAGCAGTACTTC
-	TRBJ1-2	-	TRBV19	CASSIKQLGYTF	TGTGCCAGTAGTATAAAACAACTTGGCTACACCTTC
-	TRBJ2-3	-	TRBV11-2	CASSYTDTQYF	TGTGCCAGCAGCTACACAGATACGCAGTATTTT
-	TRBJ1-5	-	TRBV5-5	CASSTDSRGQPQHF	TGTGCCAGCAGCACGGACAGCCGCGGCCAGCCCCAGCATTTT
-	TRBJ1-2	TRBD1	TRBV5-4	CASSHLVDRGNYGYTF	TGTGCCAGCAGCCACCTTGTGGACAGGGGGAACTATGGCTACACCTTC
-	TRBJ2-5	-	TRBV5-1	CASSLDWNQETQYF	TGCGCCAGCAGCTTGGATTGGAATCAAGAGACCCAGTACTTC
-	TRBJ2-1	TRBD1	TRBV9	CASSASGTGHNEQFF	TGTGCCAGCAGCGCTTCAGGGACAGGGCACAATGAGCAGTTCTTC
-	TRBJ1-4	TRBD1	TRBV9	CASSPRQGDEKLFF	TGTGCCAGCAGCCCCCGACAGGGGGATGAAAAACTGTTTTTT